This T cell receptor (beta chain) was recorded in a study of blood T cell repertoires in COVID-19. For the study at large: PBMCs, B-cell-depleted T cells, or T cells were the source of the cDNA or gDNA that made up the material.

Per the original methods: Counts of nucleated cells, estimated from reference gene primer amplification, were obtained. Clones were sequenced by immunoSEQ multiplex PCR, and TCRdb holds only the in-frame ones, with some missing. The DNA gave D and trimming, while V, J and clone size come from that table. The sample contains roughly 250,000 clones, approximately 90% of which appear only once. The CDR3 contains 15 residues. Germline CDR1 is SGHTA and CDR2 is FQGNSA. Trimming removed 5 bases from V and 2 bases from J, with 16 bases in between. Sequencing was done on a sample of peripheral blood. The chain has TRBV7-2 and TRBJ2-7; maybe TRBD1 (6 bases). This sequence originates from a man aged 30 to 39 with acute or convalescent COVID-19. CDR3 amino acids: CASSADRYNTYEQYF. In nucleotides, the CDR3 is TGTGCCAGCAGCGCAGACAGGTATAATACCTACGAGCAGTACTTC.